Here is one T cell receptor (beta chain) with its context. As yet, its antigen is unknown. This specimen includes other DNA sequences encoding the same CDR3. The record originates from a study of beta chain features in type 1 diabetes. Study outcomes and limitations: Patients' naive, central memory and regulatory TCRB repertoires appeared more alike than those of healthy donors.

Trimming took off 5 bases at V and 0 bases at J, with 10 bases between the two ends. CDR3 length equals 14 residues. CDR1 and CDR2 from the germline V gene are SNHLY and FYNNEI. Staining for CD45RO/CCR7/CD25/CD127/CD95/CD27 allowed sorting of CD4+ naive, central memory, regulatory and stem cell-like memory cells. Sequencing targeted expressed TCRB transcripts, as all isolated RNA had been reverse transcribed. TCRdb's copy holds only in-frame clones and misses some; the assay was immunoSEQ multiplex PCR. The table records about 220,000 clones, approximately 11% of them present only once. This rearrangement joins TRBV2 to TRBJ2-5, with D hard to call. Sequencing input: central memory CD4+ T cells from blood. The origin of this receptor is a man aged 18 to 29 in good health. This CDR3 reads CASSLERNQETQYF. The CDR3 DNA is TGTGCCAGCAGTCTCGAGCGTAACCAAGAGACCCAGTACTTC.